A single sample gave rise to the 10 T cell receptor beta chains below, sequenced in a study of OX40 agonist ivuxolimab in advanced cancers. The assay was immunoSEQ multiplex PCR, and TCRdb's table has in-frame clones only and misses some. The table shows about 79,000 clones, with about nine tenths occurring only once. Sequencing was performed on CD4+ or CD8+ T cells sorted from blood, taken in a trial of the OX40 agonist ivuxolimab. These receptors all come from an adult with an advanced solid tumor such as melanoma, head and neck, liver or kidney cancer.

A single count supports this clone. The chain links TRBV18 to TRBJ1-5, with 8 bases matching TRBD1. Germline loops: CDR1 KGHSH, CDR2 LQKENI. The CDR3 consists of 14 residues. Losses at the gene ends were 2 bases for V and 9 bases for J; bases not matched to a gene: 6. In nucleotides, the CDR3 is TGTGCCAGCTCACCAACAGGGGGAGGGCGGCCCCAGCATTTT. Translated, it gives CASSPTGGGRPQHF.

The genes are TRBV6-4 and TRBJ2-6, with D maybe TRBD2 (5 bases). Trimming stripped 5 bases from V and 4 bases from J, with 9 bases between. The length of the CDR3 is 14 residues. Germline V gene sequence: CDR1 MRHNA, CDR2 SNTAGT. The CDR3 sequence: CASSQEAGANVLTF. Written as DNA, the CDR3 is TGTGCCAGCAGTCAGGAGGCGGGGGCCAACGTCCTGACTTTC.

This clone was detected only a few times. The gene calls are TRBV6-6 and TRBJ1-5; D remains unclear. The CDR3 covers 15 residues. Looked up from germline, CDR1 is MNHNY and CDR2 is SVGAGI (reference sequence). V was cut by 2 bases and J by 1 base, with 9 bases left in between. The CDR3 protein is CASSYGVLSNQPQHF. In nucleotides, the CDR3 is TGTGCCAGCAGTTACGGTGTGTTGAGCAATCAGCCCCAGCATTTT.

This sequence joins TRBV2 and TRBJ1-1; D is uncertain. Germline V gene data show CDR1 as SNHLY and CDR2 as FYNNEI. The CDR3 covers 14 residues. V lost 4 bases, J lost 5 bases, and 14 bases lay in between. CDR3 in DNA: TGTGCCAGCAGTGTTAGTGGGGTAGGGACTGAAGCTTTCTTT. Protein sequence: CASSVSGVGTEAFF.

This rearrangement joins TRBV5-4 to TRBJ1-3, with D perhaps TRBD1 (5 bases). The V gene lost 2 bases and the J gene lost 2 bases, with 11 bases spanning the gap. Germline lookup yields CDR1 SGHNT and CDR2 YYREEE (reference sequence). CDR3 length: 15 residues. As DNA, the CDR3 is TGTGCCAGCAGCTTCGGCAGGGAGGCTGGAAACACCATATATTTT. Encoded protein: CASSFGREAGNTIYF. The variable domain in full, completed from reference TRBV5-4 and TRBJ1-3, reads ETGVTQSPTHLIKTRGQQVTLRCSSQSGHNTVSWYQQALGQGPQFIFQYYREEENGRGNFPPRFSGLQFPNYSSELNVNALELDDSALYLCASSFGREAGNTIYFGEGSWLTVV.

The rearrangement links TRBV5-5 to TRBJ1-4; D is unresolved. Deletions cut 5 bases from V and 0 bases from J, with 11 bases between. Germline CDR1 is SGHKS and CDR2 is YYEKEE (reference sequence). This CDR3 region has 15 residues. CDR3 loop: CASRLSGTTNEKLFF. Here the CDR3 DNA reads TGTGCCAGCAGATTATCGGGGACAACTAATGAAAAACTGTTTTTT.

V gene TRBV6-6 combines with J gene TRBJ2-7; TRBD2 is a possible D gene (7 bases). V was cut by 10 bases and J by 1 base, with 14 bases left in between. The CDR3 runs 13 residues. Germline loops: CDR1 MNHNY, CDR2 SVGAGI (reference sequence). The chain's CDR3 is CATKQGGSYEQYF. CDR3 DNA: TGTGCCACCAAACAGGGAGGGTCCTACGAGCAGTACTTC.

The V and J genes are TRBV28 and TRBJ2-2; 9 bases map to TRBD1. The CDR3 contains 15 residues. With V trimmed by 5 bases and J by 4 bases, 5 bases remained unmatched. Germline-derived CDR1 and CDR2 are MDHEN and SYDVKM. The CDR3 bases are TGTGCCAGCAGTCCCGGGACAGGGCCCACCGGGGAGCTGTTTTTT. It encodes CASSPGTGPTGELFF.

This clone has just a few counts. The rearrangement links TRBV5-8 to TRBJ2-5; TRBD2 matches at 11 bases. Unmatched junction bases numbered 1, after V lost 0 bases and J lost 3 bases. This CDR3 spans 15 amino acids. Germline V gene data show CDR1 as SGHTS and CDR2 as YDEGEE. Here the CDR3 reads CASSLVTSGEETQYF. The CDR3 nucleotides read TGTGCCAGCAGCTTGGTGACTAGCGGGGAAGAGACCCAGTACTTC.

This clone was seen just once. This sequence joins TRBV5-4 and TRBJ2-1, with TRBD2 matching over 13 bases. Germline V lookup: CDR1 SGHNT, CDR2 YYREEE (reference sequence). The CDR3 sequence is 16 residues long. J was trimmed by 7 bases and V by 3 bases; bases with no gene match: 7. CDR3 in amino acids: CASSSGLAGASNEQFF. As DNA, the CDR3 is TGTGCCAGCAGCTCCGGACTAGCGGGAGCTTCGAATGAGCAGTTCTTC.